Below are 27 T cell receptor beta chains sequenced from a single sample in a study of T cell responses to AZD1222 COVID-19 vaccine. Generated by immunoSEQ multiplex PCR, the TCRdb table keeps only in-frame clones and is missing some. The sample lists about 64,000 clones, around nine tenths occurring once. Specimen: peripheral blood, collected 28 days after the second dose of the MenACWY control vaccine. These receptors all come from an adult who received the MenACWY meningococcal vaccine as a control.

This rearrangement joins TRBV7-9 to TRBJ2-1; D is uncertain. The germline V gene has CDR1 SEHNR and CDR2 FQNEAQ (reference sequence). The CDR3 has 11 amino acids. Trimming removed 8 bases from V and 7 bases from J, with 9 bases in between. CDR3: CASVVVNEQFF. The CDR3 bases are TGTGCCAGCGTCGTTGTAAATGAGCAGTTCTTC.

The gene calls are TRBV6-1 and TRBJ1-1; 7 positions match TRBD1. With V trimmed by 0 bases and J by 2 bases, 9 bases remained unmatched. The CDR3 has 17 amino acids. Germline CDR1 is MNHNS and CDR2 is SASEGT. CDR3 residues: CASSEAYPGTVNTEAFF. The CDR3 nucleotides are TGTGCCAGCAGTGAAGCCTATCCCGGGACAGTAAACACTGAAGCTTTCTTT.

The J gene is TRBJ2-2, the V gene TRBV3-1 (or the pseudogene TRBV3-2); 7 bases fit TRBD2. The CDR3 has 16 residues. Germline V gives CDR1 LGHDT, CDR2 YNNKEL (reference sequence). The ends lost 4 bases at V and 4 bases at J; junction bases unmatched: 9. This CDR3 reads CASSPTRGSTTGELFF. The CDR3 DNA reads TGTGCCAGCAGCCCCACTCGCGGGAGTACCACCGGGGAGCTGTTTTTT.

This chain connects TRBV19 to TRBJ1-1, with TRBD1 identical over 7 bases. The CDR3 covers 14 residues. CDR1 is LNHDA, CDR2 SQIVND, per germline (reference sequence). The V segment lost 1 base and the J segment 4 bases; nucleotides outside the gene matches: 3. CDR3 nucleotides: TGTGCCAGTAGTATAGTGGCAGGGGGCACTGAAGCTTTCTTT. It is translated as CASSIVAGGTEAFF.

This rearrangement joins TRBV2 to TRBJ2-4; D may match TRBD1 or TRBD2 (5 bases each). V lost 1 base and J lost 6, with 16 bases in between. The CDR3 has 16 residues. Germline V lookup: CDR1 SNHLY, CDR2 FYNNEI. CDR3 residues: CASSEGVGGNVNIQYF. The CDR3 DNA is TGTGCCAGCAGTGAAGGGGTTGGGGGTAATGTAAACATTCAGTACTTC.

This chain links TRBV6-6 with TRBJ1-5, with D hard to call. Germline V lookup: CDR1 MNHNY, CDR2 SVGAGI (reference sequence). The CDR3 covers 14 residues. V lost 5 bases to trimming and J lost 0 bases, with 8 bases between them. DNA of the CDR3: TGTGCCAGCAGTGACACGATTAGCAATCAGCCCCAGCATTTT. It is translated as CASSDTISNQPQHF.

This chain connects TRBV24-1 to TRBJ2-7; TRBD1 aligns across 10 bases. This CDR3 comprises 16 residues. Trimming removed 4 bases from V and 1 base from J; junction bases left unmatched: 6. Germline CDR1 reads KGHDR; CDR2 reads SFDVKD. The CDR3 sequence: CATSDAGTGVSYEQYF. In DNA form, the CDR3 reads TGTGCCACCAGTGACGCAGGGACAGGGGTTTCCTACGAGCAGTACTTC.

The rearrangement joins TRBV5-1 to TRBJ2-7; D may be TRBD1 or TRBD2 (5 bases each). This CDR3 spans 15 amino acids. From germline, CDR1 is SGHRS and CDR2 YFSETQ. The V end was cut by 0 bases, the J end by 2 bases, with 12 bases between. The CDR3 DNA is TGCGCCAGCAGCTTGGCCGGGGACGCAGCCTACGAGCAGTACTTC. Protein: CASSLAGDAAYEQYF.

The V call is TRBV6-5, the J call TRBJ2-3; possibly TRBD2 for D (6 bases). CDR3 length: 15 residues. CDR1 and CDR2 from the germline V gene are MNHEY and SVGAGI. V lost 8 bases and J lost 7, with 22 bases in between. CDR3 in DNA: TGTGCCAGCCGTCAGTATCGGACGGGGGAAAATACGCAGTATTTT. Protein: CASRQYRTGENTQYF.

The CDR3 reads CASSSRTSGFTGELFF. The CDR3 DNA reads TGTGCCAGCAGCTCGCGGACTAGCGGGTTCACCGGGGAGCTGTTTTTT. This sequence joins TRBV5-8 and TRBJ2-2; 11 positions agree with TRBD2. This CDR3 spans 16 amino acids. CDR1 and CDR2 from the germline V gene are SGHTS and YDEGEE. V lost 3 bases and J lost 4; bases outside the gene matches: 5. Filled out from reference TRBV5-8 and TRBJ2-2, the complete variable domain reads EAGVTQSPTHLIKTRGQQATLRCSPISGHTSVYWYQQALGLGLQFLLWYDEGEERNRGNFPPRFSGRQFPNYSSELNVNALELEDSALYLCASSSRTSGFTGELFFGEGSRLTVL.

The rearrangement joins TRBV30 to TRBJ2-7; 9 nucleotides agree with TRBD1. This CDR3 spans 14 amino acids. Germline V gene data show CDR1 as GTSNPN and CDR2 as SVGIG (reference sequence). Trimming at V came to 5 bases and at J to 0 bases, leaving 5 bases not matched to a gene. The CDR3 here is CAWDRGFSSYEQYF. The CDR3 DNA reads TGTGCCTGGGACAGGGGGTTTTCCTCCTACGAGCAGTACTTC.

The chain has TRBV6-7 and TRBJ1-1; 7 nucleotides align to TRBD1. TRBV6-7 qualifies as an ORF whose function is uncertain. The CDR3 is 18 amino acids. Losses at the gene ends were 0 bases for V and 0 bases for J; bases not matched to a gene: 10. Here the CDR3 reads CASSYSDYDRAMNTEAFF. The CDR3 nucleotides read TGTGCCAGCAGTTACTCGGATTACGACAGGGCCATGAACACTGAAGCTTTCTTT.

The gene calls are TRBV11-2 and TRBJ1-4, with a possible D match to TRBD1 (5 bases). The CDR3 consists of 18 residues. Trimming stripped 2 bases from V and 0 bases from J, with 16 bases between. Germline CDR1 is SGHAT and CDR2 is FQNNGV. The CDR3 DNA sequence: TGTGCCAGCAGCTTAAACGATCCCGGGGGGGCAACTAATGAAAAACTGTTTTTT. Encoded protein: CASSLNDPGGATNEKLFF.

The rearrangement uses TRBV6-5 and TRBJ2-7, with D maybe TRBD2 (6 bases). V was cut by 6 bases and J by 1 base, with 16 bases left in between. The CDR3 totals 15 residues. Germline V gene sequence: CDR1 MNHEY, CDR2 SVGAGI. The CDR3 bases are TGTGCCAGCAGACCCCGGACTACTTCATCCTACGAGCAGTACTTC. Encoded protein: CASRPRTTSSYEQYF.

The chain joins TRBV24-1 to TRBJ2-3; D is unclear. V dropped 7 bases and J dropped 5 bases, with 9 bases sitting between them. This CDR3 is built from 12 residues. CDR1 and CDR2 (germline): KGHDR, SFDVKD. CDR3 coding DNA: TGTGCCACCAGGGGGATCGTAGATACGCAGTATTTT. Translation: CATRGIVDTQYF.

The V gene is TRBV7-2, the J gene TRBJ2-7; D call uncertain. The CDR3 totals 13 residues. CDR1 is SGHTA, CDR2 FQGNSA, per germline. Trimming took 4 bases from V and 1 from J, leaving 8 bases between them. For the CDR3, the DNA is TGTGCCAGCAGCTCCGGCTGGTCCTACGAGCAGTACTTC. Protein: CASSSGWSYEQYF.

In the case of this clone: The germline gene is not matched at one end of the junction; a read error may be the cause. The gene calls are TRBV10-3 and TRBJ1-2; D gene ambiguous. The CDR3 spans 18 residues. Looked up from germline, CDR1 is ENHRY and CDR2 is SYGVKD. DNA for the CDR3: TGTGTCATCAGTGAGTCGTTTTCGGTCGGAGGTGAGGGCTATGGCTACACCTTC. This sequence encodes CVISESFSVGGEGYGYTF.

The rearrangement joins TRBV5-4 to TRBJ1-6; D gene ambiguous. The germline V and J ends were trimmed by 4 bases and 8 bases, with 10 bases remaining between them. The CDR3 totals 13 residues. Germline-derived CDR1 and CDR2 are SGHNT and YYREEE (reference sequence). Here the CDR3 DNA reads TGTGCCAGCAGCCCGACTGGGGATTCACCCCTCCACTTT. It specifies CASSPTGDSPLHF.

The V call is TRBV6-5, the J call TRBJ1-2; D gene unclear. The CDR3 has 14 amino acids. CDR1 is MNHEY, CDR2 SVGAGI, per germline. V was clipped by 5 bases and J by 9 bases, with 19 bases between them. The CDR3 sequence: CASSRNPTGLSYTF. The CDR3 DNA sequence: TGTGCCAGCAGTCGAAACCCGACGGGCTTGAGCTACACCTTC.

The chain recombines TRBV2 with TRBJ1-1; no clear D gene. This CDR3 comprises 14 residues. Germline CDR1 reads SNHLY; CDR2 reads FYNNEI. Deletions cut 1 base from V and 0 bases from J, with 6 bases between. The CDR3 nucleotides read TGTGCCAGCAGTGAAGTGGGAGTGAACACTGAAGCTTTCTTT. Encoded protein: CASSEVGVNTEAFF.

The CDR3 DNA sequence: TGTGCCAGCAGCCCCTGGGGGGGCGAGCAGTACTTC. Translating gives CASSPWGGEQYF. The gene calls are TRBV7-2 and TRBJ2-7, with 7 bases lining up with TRBD2. With V trimmed by 5 bases and J by 6 bases, 4 bases remained unmatched. This CDR3 has 12 amino acids. Germline CDR1 and CDR2: SGHTA and FQGNSA.

The chain recombines TRBV27 with TRBJ2-1, with 9 positions matching TRBD2. Germline-derived CDR1 and CDR2 are MNHEY and SMNVEV (reference sequence). Trimming removed 6 bases from V and 2 bases from J; junction bases left unmatched: 5. CDR3 length: 15 amino acids. CDR3 sequence (DNA): TGTGCCAGCAGCCGCATAGCGGGGGCCTACAATGAGCAGTTCTTC. Translation: CASSRIAGAYNEQFF.

V usage is TRBV7-8 and J usage is TRBJ1-3, with 7 bases matching TRBD1. There are 16 residues in the CDR3. Germline trimming cut 2 bases from V and 4 bases from J; bases unmatched to any gene: 8. CDR1 SGHVS and CDR2 FQNEAQ come from the germline V gene. The CDR3 DNA is TGTGCCAGCAGCTTAAGAACCGGGACAGTGGGAAACACCATATATTTT. Its protein is CASSLRTGTVGNTIYF.

The chain joins TRBV5-4 to TRBJ2-5; tentative D call: TRBD2 (6 bases). The V end was cut by 4 bases, the J end by 3 bases, with 10 bases between. CDR3 length: 13 residues. Germline V gene sequence: CDR1 SGHNT, CDR2 YYREEE (reference sequence). The CDR3 protein is CASSRDSEETQYF. The CDR3 bases are TGTGCCAGCAGCCGGGACTCGGAAGAGACCCAGTACTTC.

This rearrangement joins TRBV1 to TRBJ2-2. TRBV1 is recorded as a pseudogene. This CDR3 has 21 residues. CDR3 DNA sequence: TGCACCAGCAGCCAAGTAACCGCTTCTCACCCGATCGAGGGGGGCTCCGGGGAGCTGTTTTTT. Translated, it gives CTSSQVTASHPIEGGSGELFF.

The chain couples TRBV19 to TRBJ2-2; TRBD2 aligns across 12 bases. The CDR3 runs 16 residues. Per germline, CDR1 LNHDA and CDR2 SQIVND (reference sequence). Germline trimming cut 5 bases from V and 7 bases from J; bases unmatched to any gene: 8. In DNA form, the CDR3 reads TGTGCCAGTAGTGCACCTACGACTAGCGGGAGCGGGGAGCTGTTTTTT. Translating it yields CASSAPTTSGSGELFF.

The chain carries TRBV28 and TRBJ2-7, with D hard to call. V lost 0 bases to trimming and J lost 6 bases, with 6 bases between them. This CDR3 region has 12 residues. The V gene's germline CDR1 is MDHEN and CDR2 SYDVKM. The CDR3 protein is CASSLWVTEQYF. DNA of the CDR3: TGTGCCAGCAGTTTATGGGTTACCGAGCAGTACTTC.